The rows below give T cell receptor beta chains drawn from one sample of a study of beta chain features in type 1 diabetes. Measured with immunoSEQ multiplex PCR; TCRdb has only the in-frame clones, and not every one. Of 200,000 to 300,000 clones detected, around 21% appear once; the ten largest clones hold about 0.027%. The sequenced sample consisted of naive CD4+ T cells from blood. The receptors originated from a middle-aged woman with type 1 diabetes. CDR3s leave out the opening cysteine and the closing phenylalanine or tryptophan. D genes are given only for firm matches.

V	D	CDR3
TRBV29-1	TRBD1	SVSKTGKGNTIY
TRBV7-2	TRBD2	ASRGLAQDTQY
TRBV19	-	ASSILVTSNQPQH
TRBV13	-	ASSLVVGRTGELF
TRBV29-1	TRBD2	SVPRTSGSSYNEQF
TRBV5-1	TRBD1	ASSSPGTAGKQY
TRBV30	TRBD1	AWNLGGTGNQPQH
TRBV29-1	TRBD2	SLRRTSQETQY
TRBV7-2	-	ASSLGASSYEQY
TRBV5-1	TRBD1	ASSLEATGGYEQY
TRBV6-5	TRBD1	ASSLDREWYGYT
TRBV30	-	AWNPEWGAEAF
TRBV7-3	-	ASSPRPGETQY
TRBV6-1	TRBD2	ASSARDREAYEQY
TRBV15	TRBD1	ATSRDRNRPQH
TRBV9	TRBD2	ASSPRTSVVGEQF
TRBV29-1	-	SAVGPRSYNEQF
TRBV29-1	-	SVPRRVGDEQF
TRBV28	-	ASSSVRTGELF
TRBV28	-	ASSLTPVSLYGYT
TRBV7-9	-	ASSFHSPEKLF
TRBV18	-	ASSPRDQPQH
TRBV7-2	TRBD2	ASSFGLAGSNEQF
TRBV20-1	-	SATNTDTQY
TRBV5-1	-	ASRVGGSYEQY
TRBV28	-	ASSSPPEGQY